This T cell receptor beta chain was sequenced during a study of blood T cell repertoires in COVID-19 (TCRdb year 2020). General notes on the study: Collaborator samples came from the United States, Italy and Spain and covered acute and convalescent phases of COVID-19. The prospective study material was composed of cDNA or gDNA derived from T cells, B-cell-depleted T cells, or PBMCs. Subjects who had been exposed to COVID-19, were actively infected with it, or had recovered from it provided the deeply sampled blood TCRbeta repertoires that made up the dataset. The repertoires were made available in a free public database intended to serve as a resource for research on the immune response to SARS-CoV-2. Samples came from the ongoing ImmuneRACE study (first 160 participants) plus 1,254 subjects from 6 global collaborators. Nearly every sample came with metadata listing a de-identified subject ID, COVID-19 status, age in years and sex. HLA class I and class II types, where available, came from metadata supplied by the sample provider rather than from assay-based typing.

What the research found in general, with its limitations: How much clinical and demographic metadata was included differed by source and by participant, and the metadata was provided uncurated.

At one collaborating source in Seattle, patients were enrolled during active infection and were followed longitudinally through the course of disease. Collaborating institutions collected whole blood in K2EDTA tubes following their own protocols. For TCRbeta analysis, collaborators shipped samples as frozen whole blood, isolated PBMCs, or DNA extracted from either of those sample types. TCRbeta CDR3 regions were amplified from genomic DNA using the immunoSEQ Assay, a bias-controlled multiplex PCR. The study's processing was this. The number of nucleated cells in each sample was estimated by amplification of reference gene primers within the assay. To quantify the absolute abundance of each unique TCRbeta CDR3 rearrangement, sequence reads were collapsed and filtered. For each sample, productive Simpson clonality was calculated as the square root of Simpson's diversity index over productive rearrangements. Not all clones reach the TCRdb copy of this immuneACCESS table, which keeps in-frame sequences only. Checked studies attribute under half of the gap to unresolved V genes and leave the rest unexplained. D and trimming come from the DNA, and the V and J calls and clone size come from that table. The sample table records under 350,000 clones; about nine tenths of these occur just once. In total, the top ten clones hold 1.8% of the sample.

From V the trimming removes 9 bases and from J it removes 1 base, while the gene matches leave 9 bases of the junction unaccounted for. For CDR1 and CDR2, the germline V gene (reference sequence) lists LGHDT and YNNKEL. The CDR3 numbers 15 residues from cysteine through phenylalanine. The entry retains the CDR3 DNA only, 45 bases that are in frame from base 1. With regard to this clone: This receptor's antigen is unknown. The sample holds no much larger clone one base away, and base qualities are not on file.

Sequenced material: peripheral blood. The TCR was taken from a young woman with COVID-19, enrolled during active disease. The chain is assembled from TRBV3-1 (or the pseudogene TRBV3-2) and TRBJ2-7, with 10 junctional bases fitting TRBD1. The nucleotide sequence is TGTGCCAGACCTGCCGGGACAGGGGAATCCTACGAGCAGTACTTC. This translates into CARPAGTGESYEQYF.